This entry features one T cell receptor beta chain sequence. One junction end does not reproduce the germline sequence, and a read error may be involved. The data originate from a study of blood T cell repertoires in COVID-19. Study details: Italy, Spain and the United States were the sources of the convalescent and acute COVID-19 samples. Sources were T cells, B-cell-depleted T cells, or PBMCs; the material itself was cDNA or gDNA.

The CDR3 extends over 12 amino acids. The germline V gene has CDR1 MDHEN and CDR2 SYDVKM. As processed by the authors: Quantification of nucleated cells was approximated via reference gene primer amplification. Generated by immunoSEQ multiplex PCR, the TCRdb table keeps only in-frame clones and is missing some. V and J calls plus clone size are reproduced from that table; the DNA served to infer D and trimming. There are around 220,000 clones in the sample; 82% occur only once, and 7% to 10% lies in the top ten. This receptor was taken from a woman of 80 years or more with COVID-19, enrolled during active disease. What was sequenced was peripheral blood. The rearrangement joins TRBV28 to TRBJ1-2; D is possibly TRBD1 (6 bases). The CDR3 loop is CASTITKGEREF. In DNA form, the CDR3 reads TGTGCCAGCACCATAACTAAGGGGGAACGCGAATTC.